Listed here is a single T cell receptor beta chain. Its binding antigen is unknown. No much larger clone is present one base from it, and per-base qualities are unavailable. This specimen comes from a study of vaccination effects on CD4 cells after COVID-19 (dated 2022 in TCRdb). Notes on the research overall: Two doses of either the BNT162b2 or the mRNA-1273 mRNA SARS-CoV-2 vaccine were administered to participants. The study compared SARS-CoV-2 spike-specific CD4+ TCR repertoires before and after mRNA vaccination in COVID-19 convalescent patients and infection-naive vaccine recipients. Altogether, around ten COVID-19 convalescent patients and a handful of SARS-CoV-2-naive healthy vaccine recipients made up the full study. In the study, cultures from other donors were sequenced using the Oncomine TCR Beta short-read assay on an Illumina iSeq 100.

The CDR3, cysteine through phenylalanine, is 14 amino acids long. Only the CDR3 DNA stays, 42 bases, in frame from base 1. CDR1 and CDR2 (MNHEY, SVGAGI) derive from the germline V gene. From V the trimming removes 6 bases and from J it removes 3 bases, while the gene matches leave 4 bases of the junction unaccounted for. What the research found in general, with its limitations: Among healthy vaccine recipients, nearly all vaccine-induced clones were SARS-CoV-2 mono-reactive, and just 1 of 255 was cross-reactive with common cold coronaviruses. The study was limited by a small number of convalescent patients, and early post-infection timepoints were lacking. Clones induced by infection and clones induced by vaccination both contracted markedly at late timepoints after vaccination, which fits with T cell responses waning over time.

In the ViraFEST assay, PBMC were stimulated with viral peptide pools, and antigen-specific CD4+ T cell clonotypes were then identified by expansion using TCR sequencing. After approximately eleven days of culture, CD4+ T cells were isolated with the EasySep CD4+ T cell isolation kit. Negative nucleocapsid antibody results before and after vaccination confirmed that the healthy vaccine recipients had no prior SARS-CoV-2 infection. About 1.8 million PBMC per well were cultured with 10 ug/ml peptides in IMDM containing approximately 4.6% human AB serum, approximately 9.1 IU/ml IL-2 and gentamicin. Half of the culture medium was replaced with fresh IL-2-containing medium on days 3 and 7. Unless noted otherwise, every peptide stimulation condition was grown in triplicate wells. Using Ficoll-Paque Plus gradient centrifugation, PBMC were separated from whole blood and then either used fresh or cryopreserved at -140C. The overlapping peptide pools covered the spike proteins of SARS-CoV-2 as well as those of the common cold coronaviruses HCoV-NL63, HCoV-OC43 and HCoV-229E. The QIAamp micro DNA kit was used to extract genomic DNA from the cultured CD4+ T cells.

The protocol used for the library was the immunoSEQ multiplex PCR assay. DNA from the cultured and isolated CD4+ T cells underwent TCR beta CDR3 sequencing. Turning to the authors' computational methods: Non-productive TCR sequences were removed, reads were trimmed to the CDR3 region, and CDR3s of at least 7 amino acids were retained. The MANAFEST web app was used to identify antigen-specific clonotypes by comparing expansion in peptide wells with expansion in reference cultures. To count as positive, a clone had to show expansion at FDR<0.05 compared with the reference and with all other wells, an odds ratio above 5, and a frequency above 0.1% in two replicate wells. Clonotypes significantly expanded in SARS-CoV-2 spike wells and in at least one common cold coronavirus spike condition were defined as cross-reactive. Using the stringdist R package, CDR3 similarity was measured by Levenshtein distance, and unrooted trees were constructed with ape in R 3.6.1. Imported from immuneACCESS, the table was reduced by TCRdb to in-frame sequences with V and J called. These copies leave out some clones; in studies compared against another copy, an unresolved V gene accounts for under half, and the cause of the remainder is not known. The DNA gave D and trimming, while V, J and clone size come from that table. Within this sample are tens of thousands of clones, with approximately 70% of them counted one time only. Of the sample, around 16% is held by the ten largest clones.

The sequence was collected from a human donor who received a COVID-19 vaccine. This sample comprised CD4+ T cells from PBMCs cultured with SARS-CoV-2 spike peptides, obtained before COVID-19 vaccination. This specimen's cell subset or site label, interpreted: SARS-CoV-2 spike overlapping peptide pool stimulation. The rearranged chain carries TRBV6-5 and TRBJ1-5, and TRBD1 matches 8 of the central bases. The DNA sequence reads TGTGCCAGCAGCCGGACAGGGTCCAATCAGCCCCAGCATTTT. Translated, it reads CASSRTGSNQPQHF.